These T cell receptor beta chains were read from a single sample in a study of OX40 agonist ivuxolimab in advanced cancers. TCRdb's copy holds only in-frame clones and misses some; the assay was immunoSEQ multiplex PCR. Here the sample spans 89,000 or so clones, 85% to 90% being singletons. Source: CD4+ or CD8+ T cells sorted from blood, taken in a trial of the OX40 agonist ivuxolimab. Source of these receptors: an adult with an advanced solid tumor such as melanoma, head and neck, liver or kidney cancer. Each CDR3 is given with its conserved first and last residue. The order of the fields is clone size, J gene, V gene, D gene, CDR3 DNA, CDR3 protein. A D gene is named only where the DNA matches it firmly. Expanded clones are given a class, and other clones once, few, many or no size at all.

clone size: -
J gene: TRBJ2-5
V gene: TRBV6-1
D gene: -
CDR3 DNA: TGTGCCAGCAGTGACAACTCTTTGTACCAAGAGACCCAGTACTTC
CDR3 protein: CASSDNSLYQETQYF

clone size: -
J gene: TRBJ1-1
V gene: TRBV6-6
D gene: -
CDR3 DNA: TGTGCCAGTGGGGGCGCCGCCCGCACTGAAGCTTTCTTT
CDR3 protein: CASGGAARTEAFF

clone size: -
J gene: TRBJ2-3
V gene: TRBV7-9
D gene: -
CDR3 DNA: TGTGCCAGCAGCTTGGGGAGCGGCGCAGATACGCAGTATTTT
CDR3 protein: CASSLGSGADTQYF

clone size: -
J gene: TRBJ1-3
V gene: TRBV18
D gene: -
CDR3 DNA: TGTGCCAGCTCACCAAGGGGGACCAACTCTGGAAACACCATATATTTT
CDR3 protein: CASSPRGTNSGNTIYF

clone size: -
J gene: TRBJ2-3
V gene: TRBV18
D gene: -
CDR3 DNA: TGTGCCAGCTCAGCTCAGGGGCTTAGCACAGATACGCAGTATTTT
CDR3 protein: CASSAQGLSTDTQYF

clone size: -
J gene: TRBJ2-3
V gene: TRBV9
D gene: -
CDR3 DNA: TGTGCCAGCAGCACGCACACAGATACGCAGTATTTT
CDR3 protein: CASSTHTDTQYF

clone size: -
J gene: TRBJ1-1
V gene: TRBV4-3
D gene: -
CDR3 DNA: TGCGCCAGCAGCCAAGGGGCTGGGGGAAAGGGTACTGAAGCTTTCTTT
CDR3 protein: CASSQGAGGKGTEAFF

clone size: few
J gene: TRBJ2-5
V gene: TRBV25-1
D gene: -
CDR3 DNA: TGTGCCAGCAGTGAATATAGCAGCCAAGAGACCCAGTACTTC
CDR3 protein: CASSEYSSQETQYF

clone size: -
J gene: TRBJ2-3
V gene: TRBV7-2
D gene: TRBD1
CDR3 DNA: TGTGCCAGCAGCCTGAACAGGGGTGGTACAGATACGCAGTATTTT
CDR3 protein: CASSLNRGGTDTQYF

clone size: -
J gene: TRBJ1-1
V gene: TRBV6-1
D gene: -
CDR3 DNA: TGTGCCAGCAATGGACAGTCGAACACTGAAGCTTTCTTT
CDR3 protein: CASNGQSNTEAFF

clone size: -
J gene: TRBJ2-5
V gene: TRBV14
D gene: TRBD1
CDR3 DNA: TGTGCCAGCAGCCAGGCAGGGGGCGAGACCCAGTACTTC
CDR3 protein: CASSQAGGETQYF

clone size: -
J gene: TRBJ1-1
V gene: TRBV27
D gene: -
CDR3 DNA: TGTGCCAGCAGTCGACTTAGGGTCACTGAAGCTTTCTTT
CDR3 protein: CASSRLRVTEAFF

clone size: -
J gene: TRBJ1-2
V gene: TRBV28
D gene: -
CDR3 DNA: TGTGCCAGCGGAGGCTACAGGGCAAACTATGGCTACACCTTC
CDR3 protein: CASGGYRANYGYTF

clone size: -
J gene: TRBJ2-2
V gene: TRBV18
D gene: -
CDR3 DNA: TGTGCCAGCTCACCACGAGAGATCACCGGGGAGCTGTTTTTT
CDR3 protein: CASSPREITGELFF

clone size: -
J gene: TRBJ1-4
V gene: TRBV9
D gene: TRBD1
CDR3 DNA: TGTGCCAGCAGCGTTTCAGGGGGCCCAACTGAAAAACTGTTTTTT
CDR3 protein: CASSVSGGPTEKLFF

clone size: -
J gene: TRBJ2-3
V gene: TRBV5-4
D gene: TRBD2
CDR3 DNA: TGTGCCAGCAGCAAAAAACTAGCGGGAGACACAGATACGCAGTATTTT
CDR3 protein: CASSKKLAGDTDTQYF

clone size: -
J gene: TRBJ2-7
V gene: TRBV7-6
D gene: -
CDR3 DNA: TGTGCCAGCAGCTTAACGGGTACCTACGAGCAGTACTTC
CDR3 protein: CASSLTGTYEQYF

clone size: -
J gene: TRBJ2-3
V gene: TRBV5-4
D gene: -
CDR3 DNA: TGTGCCAGCAGCTCCAGAAGACAGATAACGGATACGCAGTATTTT
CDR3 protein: CASSSRRQITDTQYF

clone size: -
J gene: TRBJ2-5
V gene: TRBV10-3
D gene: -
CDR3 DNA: TGTGCCATCAGTGCGCAACAGGGCCAGGAGACCCAGTACTTC
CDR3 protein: CAISAQQGQETQYF

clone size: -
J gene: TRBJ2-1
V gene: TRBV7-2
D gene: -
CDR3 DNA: TGTGCCAGCAGCTTATACGGGGGCAATGAGCAGTTCTTC
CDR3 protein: CASSLYGGNEQFF

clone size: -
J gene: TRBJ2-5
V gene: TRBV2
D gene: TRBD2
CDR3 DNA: TGTGCCAGTAAGAAGTTACTAGCGGAAGAGACCCAGTACTTC
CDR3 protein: CASKKLLAEETQYF

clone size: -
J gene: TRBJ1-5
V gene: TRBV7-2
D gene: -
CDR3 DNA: TGTGCCAGCAGCTTCGGGTCCCAGGGGTTCAATCAGCCCCAGCATTTT
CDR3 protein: CASSFGSQGFNQPQHF

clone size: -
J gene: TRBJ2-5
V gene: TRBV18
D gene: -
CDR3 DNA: TGTGCCAGCGGGGAACAAACATCGTACCAAGAGACCCAGTACTTC
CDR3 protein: CASGEQTSYQETQYF

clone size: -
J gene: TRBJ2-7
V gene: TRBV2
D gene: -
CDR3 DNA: TGTGCCAGCAGTGAAGGAGGCTACGGCTACGAGCAGTACTTC
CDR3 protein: CASSEGGYGYEQYF

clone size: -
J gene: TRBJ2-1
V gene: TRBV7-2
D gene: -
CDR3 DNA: TGTGCCAGCAGCCCTAGGCAGGGGGGGGAACCCAATGAGCAGTTCTTC
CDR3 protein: CASSPRQGGEPNEQFF

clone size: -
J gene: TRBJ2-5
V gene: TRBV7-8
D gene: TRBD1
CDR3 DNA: TGTGCCAGCAGCCCTCGGGACAGGGGACAGACCCAGTACTTC
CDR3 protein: CASSPRDRGQTQYF

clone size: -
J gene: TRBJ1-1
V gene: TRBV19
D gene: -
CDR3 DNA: TGTGCCAGTAGCCGACAGCTGAACACTGAAGCTTTCTTT
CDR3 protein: CASSRQLNTEAFF

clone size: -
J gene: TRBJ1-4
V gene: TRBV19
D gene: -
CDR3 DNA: TGTGCCAGTAGTCGAACATTGAATGAAAAACTGTTTTTT
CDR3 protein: CASSRTLNEKLFF

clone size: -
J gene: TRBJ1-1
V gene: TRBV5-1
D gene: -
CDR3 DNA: TGCGCCAGCAGCTTGACAGCTAACACTGAAGCTTTCTTT
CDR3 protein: CASSLTANTEAFF

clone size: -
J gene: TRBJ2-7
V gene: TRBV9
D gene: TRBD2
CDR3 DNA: TGTGCCAGCAGCCGGACTAGCGGGAATACCTACGAGCAGTACTTC
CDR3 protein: CASSRTSGNTYEQYF

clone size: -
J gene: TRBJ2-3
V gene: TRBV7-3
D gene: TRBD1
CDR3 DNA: TGTGCCAGCCAACCGGGACAGTCAGATACGCAGTATTTT
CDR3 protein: CASQPGQSDTQYF

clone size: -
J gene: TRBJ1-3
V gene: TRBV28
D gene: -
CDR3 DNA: TGTGCCACCTTCGACGGGGGTGCTTCTGGAAACACCATATATTTT
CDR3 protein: CATFDGGASGNTIYF

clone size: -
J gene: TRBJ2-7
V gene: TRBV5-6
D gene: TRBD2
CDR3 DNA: TGTGCCAGCAAGCGGGGTTCCTACGAGCAGTACTTC
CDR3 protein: CASKRGSYEQYF

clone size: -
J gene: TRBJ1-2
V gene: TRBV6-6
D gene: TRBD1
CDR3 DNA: TGTGCCAGCAGAGGGGGCCCCCCTAACTATGGCTACACCTTC
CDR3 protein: CASRGGPPNYGYTF

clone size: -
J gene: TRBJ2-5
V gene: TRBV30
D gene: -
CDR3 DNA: TGTGCCTGGGGCCACAGGGTTGAGACCCAGTACTTC
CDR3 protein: CAWGHRVETQYF

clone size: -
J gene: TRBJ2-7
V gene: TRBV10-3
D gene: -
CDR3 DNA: TGTGCCATCAGTGAGGAGAGGGGCCGCTCCTACGAGCAGTACTTC
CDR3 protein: CAISEERGRSYEQYF

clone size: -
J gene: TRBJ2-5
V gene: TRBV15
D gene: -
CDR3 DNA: TGTGCCACCAGCAGAGTCCTCCAGAGGGGGGGAGAGACCCAGTACTTC
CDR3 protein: CATSRVLQRGGETQYF

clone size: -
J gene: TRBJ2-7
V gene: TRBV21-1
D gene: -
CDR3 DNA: TGTGCCAGCAGCAAAGGTCTAGCGGGAGGGTGGAACTCCTACGAGCAGTACTTC
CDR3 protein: CASSKGLAGGWNSYEQYF

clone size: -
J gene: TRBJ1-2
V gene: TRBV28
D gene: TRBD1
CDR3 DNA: TGTGCCAGCAGTTTAAGGGAGGGGGCCTCTAACTATGGCTACACCTTC
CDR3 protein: CASSLREGASNYGYTF

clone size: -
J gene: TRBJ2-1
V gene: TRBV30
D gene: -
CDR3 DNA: TGTGCCTGGAGTGAGTGGGAGAGCTCCTACAATGAGCAGTTCTTC
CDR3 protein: CAWSEWESSYNEQFF

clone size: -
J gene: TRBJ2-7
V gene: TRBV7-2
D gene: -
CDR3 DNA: TGTGCCAGCAGCTTATTTGGTCGCAGCTCCTACGAGCAGTACTTC
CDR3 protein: CASSLFGRSSYEQYF

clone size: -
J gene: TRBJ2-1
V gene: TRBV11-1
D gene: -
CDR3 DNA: TGTGCCAGCAGCGGGCGACTGGGCGGGGATCAGAATGAGCAGTTCTTC
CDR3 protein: CASSGRLGGDQNEQFF

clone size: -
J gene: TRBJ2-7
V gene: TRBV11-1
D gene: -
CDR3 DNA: TGTGCCAGCAGCTCACCAGGGCGATACGAGCAGTACTTC
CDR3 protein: CASSSPGRYEQYF

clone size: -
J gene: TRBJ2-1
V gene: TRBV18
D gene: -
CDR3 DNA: TGTGCCAGCTCACCCGAGGCTATCAATGAGCAGTTCTTC
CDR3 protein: CASSPEAINEQFF

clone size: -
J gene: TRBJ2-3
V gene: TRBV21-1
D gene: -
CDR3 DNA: TGTGCCAGCAGCAAACAAGAGGACAGGGGAGCTAAGTCAGATACGCAGTATTTT
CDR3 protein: CASSKQEDRGAKSDTQYF

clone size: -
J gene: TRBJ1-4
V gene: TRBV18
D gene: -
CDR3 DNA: TGTGCCAGCTCACCGTCTCAGGGAGGGGAAAAACTGTTTTTT
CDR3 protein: CASSPSQGGEKLFF

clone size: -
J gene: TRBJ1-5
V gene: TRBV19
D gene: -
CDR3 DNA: TGTGCCAGTAGTACGGGAGGGGGGGGCGATCAGCCCCAGCATTTT
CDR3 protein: CASSTGGGGDQPQHF

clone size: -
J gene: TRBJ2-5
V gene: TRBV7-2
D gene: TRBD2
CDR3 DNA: TGTGCCAGCAGCTTATCGGGCGGGAGGATGTACCAAGAGACCCAGTACTTC
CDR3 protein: CASSLSGGRMYQETQYF

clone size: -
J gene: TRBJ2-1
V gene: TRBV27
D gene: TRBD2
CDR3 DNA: TGTGCCAGCAAAAGCCCGGGACTAGGGGAGAATGAGCAGTTCTTC
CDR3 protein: CASKSPGLGENEQFF